The 5 T cell receptor beta chains presented below share a single source sample, sequenced in a study of blood T cell repertoires in COVID-19. TCRdb's table, derived via immunoSEQ multiplex PCR, lists solely in-frame clones and lacks some. The sample holds some 670,000 clones; just under 90% are singletons and the top ten take 0.2% to 0.3%. The sequenced sample was peripheral blood. These TCRs come from a young woman with acute or convalescent COVID-19.

V usage is TRBV19 and J usage is TRBJ1-1; no clear D. Germline-derived CDR1 and CDR2 are LNHDA and SQIVND (reference sequence). The length of the CDR3 is 13 residues. V lost 0 bases and J lost 3, with 5 bases in between. CDR3: CASSIEAHTEAFF. As DNA, the CDR3 is TGTGCCAGTAGTATAGAGGCACACACTGAAGCTTTCTTT.

V and J are TRBV25-1 and TRBJ1-2, with 7 bases matching TRBD1. After removal of 6 bases from V and 7 bases from J, the junction contained 8 bases not matched to a gene. This CDR3 region has 13 residues. From germline, CDR1 is MGHDK and CDR2 SYGVNS. CDR3 bases: TGTGCCAGCAGACCACAGGGGAATAGTGGCTACACCTTC. This translates into CASRPQGNSGYTF.

This chain joins TRBV12-3 or TRBV12-4 and TRBJ1-5; D gene uncertain. The CDR3 is 13 amino acids. V lost 3 bases to trimming and J lost 3 bases, with 6 bases between them. CDR3 DNA: TGTGCCAGCAGTTTTGACAACAATCAGCCCCAGCATTTT. Encoded protein: CASSFDNNQPQHF.

This sequence joins TRBV10-3 and TRBJ1-2; D possibly corresponds to TRBD1 (6 bases). Deletions cut 6 bases from V and 1 base from J, with 15 bases between. Germline CDR1 is ENHRY and CDR2 is SYGVKD. The CDR3 loop spans 15 amino acids. This CDR3 is CAIRTTGERNYGYTF. The CDR3 region has the DNA TGTGCCATCAGGACGACAGGAGAACGTAACTATGGCTACACCTTC.

The chain links TRBV19 to TRBJ2-1, with D perhaps matching TRBD2 (6 bases). Deletions cut 10 bases from V and 10 bases from J, with 11 bases between. Germline lookup yields CDR1 LNHDA and CDR2 SQIVND (reference sequence). This CDR3 is built from 10 residues. The CDR3 DNA reads TGTGCCACCGGGGGTCAGGAGCAGTTCTTC. Amino acids: CATGGQEQFF.